A single sample is the source of the 8 T cell receptor beta chains below, sequenced in a study of blood T cell repertoires in COVID-19 (dated by TCRdb to about 2020). Receptors were amplified or captured by the immunoSEQ multiplex PCR assay. TCRdb took this table from immuneACCESS and kept in-frame rearrangements with V and J called. Such tables lack part of the clones; where checked against another copy, unresolved V genes explain under half of the gap, and the rest is unexplained. Across this sample there are 95,000 to 100,000 clones, with around 92% seen only once. The ten biggest clones cover approximately 5.7% of the sample. Sequenced material: peripheral blood. The receptors stem from a man in his fifties with active COVID-19.

This chain uses TRBV11-2 with TRBJ2-1, with a possible D match to TRBD1 (7 bases). Trimming left V 1 base short and J 4 bases short, with 14 bases between. CDR1 and CDR2 (germline): SGHAT, FQNNGV. The CDR3 is 16 residues long. The CDR3 loop is CASSLVGGGIYNEQFF. The CDR3 DNA is TGTGCCAGCAGCTTAGTAGGGGGCGGGATATACAATGAGCAGTTCTTC.

The chain joins TRBV28 to TRBJ1-1, with TRBD1 matching 8 bases. Germline CDR1 and CDR2: MDHEN and SYDVKM. The trim removed 6 bases at V and 8 bases at J, leaving 8 bases unmatched. The CDR3 contains 13 residues. CDR3 residues: CASRRGQEREAFF. The DNA for the CDR3 is TGTGCCAGCAGGCGGGGACAGGAGAGGGAAGCTTTCTTT.

This chain links TRBV28 with TRBJ2-7; a weak D match, TRBD1 (5 bases). The germline V gene encodes CDR1 MDHEN and CDR2 SYDVKM. V was clipped by 6 bases and J by 1 base, with 19 bases between them. The CDR3 extends over 16 amino acids. This CDR3 is CASSPPLRGRSYEQYF. In DNA form, the CDR3 reads TGTGCCAGCAGCCCCCCCCTAAGGGGTAGGTCCTACGAGCAGTACTTC.

The V and J genes are TRBV20-1 and TRBJ2-7; D perhaps matches TRBD1 (5 bases). The CDR3 loop spans 15 amino acids. V was clipped by 3 bases and J by 2 bases, with 17 bases between them. Germline loops: CDR1 DFQATT, CDR2 SNEGSKA (reference sequence). The CDR3 spells CSASPTVGGPYEQYF. CDR3 sequence (DNA): TGCAGTGCTAGTCCGACAGTAGGCGGCCCCTACGAGCAGTACTTC.

The J gene is TRBJ2-7, the V gene TRBV27; 12 bases are shared with TRBD2. The junction had 8 bases not matched to a gene; V was cut back by 4 bases and J by 7 bases. The CDR3 spans 15 residues. CDR1 MNHEY and CDR2 SMNVEV come from the germline V gene (reference sequence). As DNA, the CDR3 is TGTGCCAGCAGTTCTTCCAACGGACTAGCGGGGGAGCAGTACTTC. It encodes CASSSSNGLAGEQYF.

This chain joins TRBV3-1 (or the pseudogene TRBV3-2) and TRBJ2-2; the D gene is possibly TRBD1 (5 bases). Between the trimmed V and J ends, which lost 4 bases and 3 bases, there was a span of 12 bases. The CDR3 is 15 amino acids. Germline lookup yields CDR1 LGHDT and CDR2 YNNKEL (reference sequence). The CDR3 is CASSLLDRYTGELFF. CDR3 bases: TGTGCCAGCAGCCTCCTTGACAGATACACCGGGGAGCTGTTTTTT.

This chain links TRBV28 with TRBJ1-3; TRBD1 might be the D (6 bases). The germline gives CDR1 MDHEN, CDR2 SYDVKM. Between the trimmed V and J ends, which lost 9 bases and 0 bases, there was a span of 12 bases. The CDR3 is 14 amino acids. The CDR3 sequence: CASTKGGSGNTIYF. In nucleotides, the CDR3 is TGTGCCAGTACAAAAGGGGGCTCTGGAAACACCATATATTTT. Based on the CDR3 plus reference TRBV28 and TRBJ1-3, the full variable domain is DVKVTQSSRYLVKRTGEKVFLECVQDMDHENMFWYRQDPGLGLRLIYFSYDVKMKEKGDIPEGYSVSREKKERFSLILESASTNQTSMYLCASTKGGSGNTIYFGEGSWLTVV.

The chain links TRBV6-6 to TRBJ2-1; 11 bases are shared with TRBD2. Germline V gives CDR1 MNHNY, CDR2 SVGAGI (reference sequence). V shed 6 bases, J shed 9 bases, and the junction held 10 bases outside the gene matches. The CDR3 has 15 residues. For the CDR3, the DNA is TGTGCCAGCAGACCCGGACTAGCGGGTAACGCTGAGCAGTTCTTC. This gives the protein CASRPGLAGNAEQFF.